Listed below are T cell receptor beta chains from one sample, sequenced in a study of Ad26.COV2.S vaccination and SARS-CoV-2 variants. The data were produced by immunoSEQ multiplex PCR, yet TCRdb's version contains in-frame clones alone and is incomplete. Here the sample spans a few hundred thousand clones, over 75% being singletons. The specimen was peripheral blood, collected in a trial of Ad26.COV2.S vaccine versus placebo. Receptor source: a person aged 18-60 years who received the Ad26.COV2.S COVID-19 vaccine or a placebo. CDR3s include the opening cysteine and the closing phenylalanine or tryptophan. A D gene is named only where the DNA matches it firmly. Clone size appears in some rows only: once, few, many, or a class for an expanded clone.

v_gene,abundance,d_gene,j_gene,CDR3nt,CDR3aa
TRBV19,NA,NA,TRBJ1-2,TGTGCCAGTAGTATAGAACCCTTAGGGATCTATGGCTACACCTTC,CASSIEPLGIYGYTF
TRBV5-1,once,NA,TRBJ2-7,TGCGCCAGCAGCCCCGGGTCTTCGCTCTACGAGCAGTACTTC,CASSPGSSLYEQYF
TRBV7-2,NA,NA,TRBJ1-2,TGTGCCAGCAGCCCGCAGCCTCGATGGGGCGGCTACACCTTC,CASSPQPRWGGYTF
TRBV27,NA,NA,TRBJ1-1,TGTGCCAGCAGTTTAGGGCCGGGGTTGAACACTGAAGCTTTCTTT,CASSLGPGLNTEAFF
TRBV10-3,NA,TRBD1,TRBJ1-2,TGTGCCATCACGGTCCAGGGGGAGGGTGGCTACACCTTC,CAITVQGEGGYTF
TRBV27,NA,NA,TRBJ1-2,TGTGCCAGCAGTCCTCTGGACGGCTATGGCTACACCTTC,CASSPLDGYGYTF
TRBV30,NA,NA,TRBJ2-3,TGTGCCTGGGGGGGGGCTAGCGGTAGCACAGATACGCAGTATTTT,CAWGGASGSTDTQYF
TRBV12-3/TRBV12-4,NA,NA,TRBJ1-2,TGTGCCAGCAGTTACAGTTTTAACTATGGCTACACCTTC,CASSYSFNYGYTF
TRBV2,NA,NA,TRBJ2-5,TGTGCCAGCAAATGGGCTCTCCAAGAGACCCAGTACTTC,CASKWALQETQYF
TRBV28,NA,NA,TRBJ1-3,TGTGCCAGCAGTTTAGGGGGGGCGCGAGGAAACACCATATATTTT,CASSLGGARGNTIYF
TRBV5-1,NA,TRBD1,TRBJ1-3,TGCGCCAGCAGCTTGGAAACAGGGGGTCGGGGAAACACCATATATTTT,CASSLETGGRGNTIYF
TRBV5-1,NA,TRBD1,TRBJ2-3,TGCGCCAGCAGCTTGGAGGGGACAGAGGCTGATACGCAGTATTTT,CASSLEGTEADTQYF